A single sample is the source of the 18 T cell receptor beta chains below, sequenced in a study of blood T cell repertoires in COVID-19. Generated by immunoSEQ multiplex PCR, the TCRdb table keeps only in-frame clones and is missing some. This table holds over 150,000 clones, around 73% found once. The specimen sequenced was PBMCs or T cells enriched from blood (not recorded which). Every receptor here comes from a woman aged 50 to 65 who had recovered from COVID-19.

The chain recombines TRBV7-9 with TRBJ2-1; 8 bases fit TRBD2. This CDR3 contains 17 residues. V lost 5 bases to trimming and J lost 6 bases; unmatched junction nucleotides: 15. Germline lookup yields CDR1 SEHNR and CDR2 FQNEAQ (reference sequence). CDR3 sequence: CASSPFVASGRPNEQFF. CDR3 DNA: TGTGCCAGCAGCCCATTTGTAGCCAGCGGGAGACCCAATGAGCAGTTCTTC.

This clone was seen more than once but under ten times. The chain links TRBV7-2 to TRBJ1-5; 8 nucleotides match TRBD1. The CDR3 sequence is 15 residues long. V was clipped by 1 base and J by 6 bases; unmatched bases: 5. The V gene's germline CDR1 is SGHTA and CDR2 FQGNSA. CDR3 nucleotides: TGTGCCAGCAGCTTAGTTGACAGGGGACCTCAGCCCCAGCATTTT. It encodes CASSLVDRGPQPQHF. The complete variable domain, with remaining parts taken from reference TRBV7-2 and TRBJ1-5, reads GAGVSQSPSNKVTEKGKDVELRCDPISGHTALYWYRQSLGQGLEFLIYFQGNSAPDKSGLPSDRFSAERTGGSVSTLTIQRTQQEDSAVYLCASSLVDRGPQPQHFGDGTRLSIL.

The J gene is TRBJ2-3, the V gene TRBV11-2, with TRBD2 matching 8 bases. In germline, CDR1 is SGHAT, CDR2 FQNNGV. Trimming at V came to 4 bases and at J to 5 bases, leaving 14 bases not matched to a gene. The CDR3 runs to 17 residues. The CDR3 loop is CASSSWIGREAGDTQYF. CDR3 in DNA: TGTGCCAGCAGCTCCTGGATTGGGCGGGAGGCAGGAGATACGCAGTATTTT.

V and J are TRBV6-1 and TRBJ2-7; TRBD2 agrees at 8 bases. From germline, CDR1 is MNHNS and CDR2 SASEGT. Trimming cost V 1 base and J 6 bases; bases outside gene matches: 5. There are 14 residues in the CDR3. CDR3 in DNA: TGTGCCAGCAGTGAAGGCAGCGGGAGCTTCGAGCAGTACTTC. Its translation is CASSEGSGSFEQYF.

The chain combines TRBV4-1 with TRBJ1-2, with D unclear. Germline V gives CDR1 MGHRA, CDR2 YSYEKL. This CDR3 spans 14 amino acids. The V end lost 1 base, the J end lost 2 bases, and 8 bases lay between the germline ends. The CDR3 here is CASSQVGINYGYTF. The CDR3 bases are TGCGCCAGCAGCCAAGTCGGGATAAACTATGGCTACACCTTC.

The CDR3 sequence: CASSPLGPGDTEAFF. CDR3 DNA: TGCGCCAGCAGCCCGCTAGGCCCCGGAGACACTGAAGCTTTCTTT. The chain links TRBV5-1 to TRBJ1-1; D remains unclear. CDR3 length equals 15 residues. Trimming cost V 4 bases and J 3 bases, with 16 bases left between them. Germline CDR1 reads SGHRS; CDR2 reads YFSETQ.

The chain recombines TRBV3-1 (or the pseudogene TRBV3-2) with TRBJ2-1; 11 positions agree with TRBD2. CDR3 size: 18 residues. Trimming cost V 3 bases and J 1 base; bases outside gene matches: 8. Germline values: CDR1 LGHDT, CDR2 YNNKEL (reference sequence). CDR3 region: CASSQILTSGMSYNEQFF. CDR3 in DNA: TGTGCCAGCAGCCAGATCTTGACTAGCGGGATGTCCTACAATGAGCAGTTCTTC.

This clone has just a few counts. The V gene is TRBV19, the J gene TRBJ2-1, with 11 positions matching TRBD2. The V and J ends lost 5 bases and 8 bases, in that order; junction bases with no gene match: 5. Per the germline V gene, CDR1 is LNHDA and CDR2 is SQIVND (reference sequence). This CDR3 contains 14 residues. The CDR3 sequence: CASSLAGGSDEQFF. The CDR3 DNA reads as TGTGCCAGTAGTCTAGCGGGAGGATCCGATGAGCAGTTCTTC.

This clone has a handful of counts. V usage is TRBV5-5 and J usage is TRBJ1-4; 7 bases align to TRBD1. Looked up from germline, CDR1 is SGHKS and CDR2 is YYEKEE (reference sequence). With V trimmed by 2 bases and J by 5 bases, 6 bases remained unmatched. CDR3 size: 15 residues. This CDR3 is CASSFAGQMNEKLFF. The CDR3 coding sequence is TGTGCCAGCAGCTTCGCGGGACAGATGAATGAAAAACTGTTTTTT.

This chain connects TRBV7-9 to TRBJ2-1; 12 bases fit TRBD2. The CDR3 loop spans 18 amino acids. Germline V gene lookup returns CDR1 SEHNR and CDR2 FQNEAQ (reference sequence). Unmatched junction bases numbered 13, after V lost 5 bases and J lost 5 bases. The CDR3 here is CASSLLAGGRGGNNEQFF. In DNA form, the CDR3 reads TGTGCCAGCAGCCTACTAGCGGGAGGACGTGGGGGGAACAATGAGCAGTTCTTC.

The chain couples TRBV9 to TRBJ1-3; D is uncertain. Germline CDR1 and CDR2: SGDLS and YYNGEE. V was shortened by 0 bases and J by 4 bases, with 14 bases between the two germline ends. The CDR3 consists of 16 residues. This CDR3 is CASSVEYRSSGNTIYF. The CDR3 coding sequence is TGTGCCAGCAGCGTAGAGTACAGATCATCGGGAAACACCATATATTTT.

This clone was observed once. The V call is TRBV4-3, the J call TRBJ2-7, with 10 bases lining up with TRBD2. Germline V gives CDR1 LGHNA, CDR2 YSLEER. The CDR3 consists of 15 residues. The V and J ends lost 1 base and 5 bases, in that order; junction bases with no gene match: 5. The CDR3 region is CASSQVIGLADEQYF. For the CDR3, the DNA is TGCGCCAGCAGCCAAGTTATAGGACTAGCGGACGAGCAGTACTTC.

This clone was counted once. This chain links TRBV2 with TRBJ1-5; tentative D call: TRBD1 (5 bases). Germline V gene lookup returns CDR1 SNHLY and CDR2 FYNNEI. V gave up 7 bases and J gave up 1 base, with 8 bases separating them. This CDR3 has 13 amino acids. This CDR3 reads CASKEGSNQPQHF. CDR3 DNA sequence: TGTGCCAGCAAGGAGGGGAGCAATCAGCCCCAGCATTTT.

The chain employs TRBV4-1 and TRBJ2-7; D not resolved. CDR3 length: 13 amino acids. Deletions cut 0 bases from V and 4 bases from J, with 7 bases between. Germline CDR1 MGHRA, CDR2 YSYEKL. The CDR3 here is CASSQDPEYEQYF. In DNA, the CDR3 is TGCGCCAGCAGCCAAGATCCGGAGTACGAGCAGTACTTC.

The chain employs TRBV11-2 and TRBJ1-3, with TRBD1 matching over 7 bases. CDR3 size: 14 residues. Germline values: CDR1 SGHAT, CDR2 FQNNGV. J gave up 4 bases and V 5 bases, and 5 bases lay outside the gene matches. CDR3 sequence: CASSPRGRGNTIYF. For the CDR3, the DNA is TGTGCCAGCAGCCCCAGGGGGAGAGGAAACACCATATATTTT.

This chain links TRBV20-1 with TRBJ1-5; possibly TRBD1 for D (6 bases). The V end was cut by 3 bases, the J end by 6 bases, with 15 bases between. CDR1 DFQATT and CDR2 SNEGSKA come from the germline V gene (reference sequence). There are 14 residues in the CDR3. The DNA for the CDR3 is TGCAGTGCTAGTCGCAGGGGAACGCTTCAGCCCCAGCATTTT. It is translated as CSASRRGTLQPQHF.

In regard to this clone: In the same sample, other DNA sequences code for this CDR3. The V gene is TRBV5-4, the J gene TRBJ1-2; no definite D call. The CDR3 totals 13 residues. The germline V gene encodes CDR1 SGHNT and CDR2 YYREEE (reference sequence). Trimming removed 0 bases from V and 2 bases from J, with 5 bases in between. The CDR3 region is CASSLDSNYGYTF. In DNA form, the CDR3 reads TGTGCCAGCAGCTTGGACTCCAACTATGGCTACACCTTC.

The CDR3 DNA follows: TGTGCCAGCAGCCATCTAGCGGGAGTTCCAGATACGCAGTATTTT. Its translation is CASSHLAGVPDTQYF. The chain combines TRBV3-1 (or the pseudogene TRBV3-2) with TRBJ2-3; 10 positions match TRBD2. The CDR3 runs to 15 residues. Trimming cost V 3 bases and J 4 bases; bases outside gene matches: 4. Germline V lookup: CDR1 LGHDT, CDR2 YNNKEL (reference sequence).